These 14 T cell receptor beta chains were all obtained from the same sample, sequenced in a study of T cells after yellow fever vaccination. MiXCR was run by TCRdb on the 5' RACE reads, yielding one entry per CDR3 protein. The profile covers roughly 180,000 distinct CDR3 sequences, with roughly 6.2% appearing a single time and just under 3% taken by the ten largest. This material consisted of CD4+ T cells sorted from PBMCs, taken on the day of the first yellow fever vaccination. These receptors originate from a man in his late teens or twenties who received the YFV17D yellow fever vaccine.

Ten or more counts support this clonotype. The genes are TRBV18 and TRBJ2-7; weak D call: TRBD1 (6 bases). CDR1 and CDR2 from the germline V gene are KGHSH and LQKENI. Trimming took off 6 bases at V and 9 bases at J, with 18 bases between the two ends. The CDR3 length is 13 residues. The CDR3 protein is CASSPNEQGGQYV. CDR3 nucleotides: TGTGCCAGCTCTCCGAACGAACAGGGTGGGCAGTACGTC.

The table lists this clonotype with a few counts. The gene calls are TRBV12-3 or TRBV12-4 and TRBJ1-6, with 7 nucleotides matching TRBD1. The CDR3 has 17 amino acids. Trimming took 3 bases from V and 8 from J; bases not matched to a gene: 13. The CDR3 region has the DNA TGTGCCAGCAGTTTCTCGCGGGACAGCCTTTCTTATTCACCCCTCCACTTT. It specifies CASSFSRDSLSYSPLHF.

At least ten counts were recorded for this clonotype. The chain recombines TRBV7-2 with TRBJ2-7; 8 positions agree with TRBD2. After removal of 7 bases from V and 2 bases from J, the junction contained 7 bases not matched to a gene. Per germline, CDR1 SGHTA and CDR2 FQGNSA. This CDR3 has 14 amino acids. The CDR3 loop reads CASTGGVPTYEQYF. In nucleotides, the CDR3 is TGTGCCAGCACGGGAGGGGTTCCCACCTACGAGCAGTACTTC.

This clonotype was observed a few times. This chain joins TRBV12-3 or TRBV12-4 and TRBJ2-1; 12 bases line up with TRBD2. V lost 4 bases to trimming and J lost 15 bases; unmatched junction nucleotides: 7. The CDR3 is 13 residues long. CDR3 protein: CASSSLAGGSGFF. CDR3 coding DNA: TGTGCCAGCAGTTCACTAGCGGGGGGCTCCGGGTTCTTC.

The table lists this clonotype with a few counts. This chain links TRBV5-1 with TRBJ1-4; 7 nucleotides line up with TRBD1. The CDR3 extends over 15 amino acids. The germline V gene has CDR1 SGHRS and CDR2 YFSETQ. J gave up 2 bases and V 4 bases, and 5 bases lay outside the gene matches. CDR3 residues: CASSLPTGTNEKLFF. The CDR3 nucleotides read TGCGCCAGCAGCCTACCGACAGGGACTAATGAAAAACTGTTTTTT.

This clonotype was counted a few times. The chain employs TRBV12-3 or TRBV12-4 and TRBJ1-1, with 8 bases identical to TRBD1. CDR3 size: 15 residues. J lost 7 bases, V lost 2 bases, and 9 bases had no gene match. In DNA, the CDR3 is TGTGCCAGCAGTTTACTGCCGGGACAGGTCCTTGAAGCTTTCTTT. Protein product: CASSLLPGQVLEAFF.

This clonotype was seen only a few times. The chain has TRBV5-1 and TRBJ2-7; TRBD1 matches 8 bases. The CDR3 consists of 14 residues. Germline CDR1 and CDR2: SGHRS and YFSETQ. Trimming at V came to 3 bases and at J to 10 bases, leaving 12 bases not matched to a gene. CDR3 in DNA: TGCGCCAGCAGCTCCACAGCCGGGGACAGGATACAGTACGTC. Translated: CASSSTAGDRIQYV.

The rearrangement uses TRBV3-1 and TRBJ2-2; D remains unclear. In germline, CDR1 is LGHDT, CDR2 YNNKEL (reference sequence). V dropped 2 bases and J dropped 1 base, with 2 bases sitting between them. The CDR3 contains 13 residues. CDR3 DNA: TGTGCCAGCAGCCAATTGAACACCGGGGAGCTGTTTTTT. Encoded protein: CASSQLNTGELFF.

This clonotype was detected many times. V is TRBV7-6 and J is TRBJ1-2; TRBD1 matches 7 bases. The germline V gene has CDR1 SGHVS and CDR2 FNYEAQ. V dropped 1 base and J dropped 4; count of bases not matched to a gene: 9. CDR3 length equals 16 residues. This CDR3 reads CASSLGPKTGSYGYTF. The CDR3, as DNA: TGTGCCAGCAGCTTAGGACCTAAGACAGGGTCCTATGGCTACACCTTC.

This clonotype was observed at least ten times. This sequence joins TRBV29-1 and TRBJ1-1, with 7 positions matching TRBD1. Germline V gives CDR1 SQVTM, CDR2 ANQGSEA. The CDR3 length is 13 residues. Germline trimming cut 6 bases from V and 4 bases from J; bases unmatched to any gene: 8. Written as DNA, the CDR3 is TGCAGCGTAGTAACACCAGGGGGCACTGAAGCTTTCTTT. It encodes CSVVTPGGTEAFF. Full variable domain (rest looked up from reference TRBV29-1 and TRBJ1-1): SAVISQKPSRDICQRGTSLTIQCQVDSQVTMMFWYRQQPGQSLTLIATANQGSEATYESGFVIDKFPISRPNLTFSTLTVSNMSPEDSSIYLCSVVTPGGTEAFFGQGTRLTVV.

This clonotype was recorded a few times. The chain joins TRBV18 to TRBJ2-3; no clear D gene. Germline V gives CDR1 KGHSH, CDR2 LQKENI. The CDR3 runs 14 residues. V shed 3 bases and J shed 3 bases, with 10 bases lying between them. CDR3 bases: TGTGCCAGCTCACCCGTAGGTTGGACAGATACGCAGTATTTT. Its translation is CASSPVGWTDTQYF.

This clonotype has at least ten counts. CDR3 protein: CASSQQGLPTGELFF. CDR3 nucleotides: TGCGCCAGCAGCCAACAGGGTCTTCCGACCGGGGAGCTGTTTTTT. The V and J genes are TRBV4-1 and TRBJ2-2; D might be TRBD1 (5 bases). In germline, CDR1 is MGHRA, CDR2 YSYEKL. Trimming stripped 2 bases from V and 5 bases from J, with 12 bases between. The length of the CDR3 is 15 residues.

At least ten counts were recorded for this clonotype. This chain links TRBV1 with TRBJ2-3; TRBD2 is taken as the D call from the table, unchecked against the DNA. TRBV1 is a pseudogene locus. CDR3 length: 15 amino acids. CDR3 sequence: CTSSQTSGVTDTQYF. The CDR3 bases are TGCACCAGCAGCCAAACTAGCGGGGTCACAGATACGCAGTATTTT.

The sample holds many counts of this clonotype. The chain has TRBV28 and TRBJ2-7, with a tentative D call TRBD2 (5 bases). CDR3 length: 15 amino acids. Per the germline V gene, CDR1 is MDHEN and CDR2 is SYDVKM. Trimming left V 7 bases short and J 1 base short, with 17 bases between. This CDR3 reads CASNSPGSSSYEQYF. CDR3 nucleotides: TGTGCCAGCAACTCACCGGGGTCAAGTTCCTACGAGCAGTACTTC.